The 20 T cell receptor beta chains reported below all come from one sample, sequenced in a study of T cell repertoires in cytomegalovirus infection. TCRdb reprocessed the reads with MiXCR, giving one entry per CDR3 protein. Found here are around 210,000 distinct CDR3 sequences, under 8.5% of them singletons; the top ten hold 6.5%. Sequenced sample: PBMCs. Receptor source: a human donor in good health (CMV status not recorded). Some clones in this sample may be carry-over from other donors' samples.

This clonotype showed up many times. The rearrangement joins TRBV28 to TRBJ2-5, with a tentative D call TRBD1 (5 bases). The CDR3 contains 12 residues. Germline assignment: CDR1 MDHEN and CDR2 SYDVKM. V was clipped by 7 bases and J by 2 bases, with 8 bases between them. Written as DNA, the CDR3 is TGTGCCAGCAAAGGGGCTCAAGAGACCCAGTACTTC. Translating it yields CASKGAQETQYF. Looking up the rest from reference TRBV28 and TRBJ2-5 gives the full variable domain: DVKVTQSSRYLVKRTGEKVFLECVQDMDHENMFWYRQDPGLGLRLIYFSYDVKMKEKGDIPEGYSVSREKKERFSLILESASTNQTSMYLCASKGAQETQYFGPGTRLLVL.

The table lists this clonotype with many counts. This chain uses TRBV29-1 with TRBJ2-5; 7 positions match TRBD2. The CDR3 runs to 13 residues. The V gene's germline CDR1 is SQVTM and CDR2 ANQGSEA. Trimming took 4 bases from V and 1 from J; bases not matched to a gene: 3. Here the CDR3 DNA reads TGCAGCGTTGCCGGGACTACCCAAGAGACCCAGTACTTC. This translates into CSVAGTTQETQYF.

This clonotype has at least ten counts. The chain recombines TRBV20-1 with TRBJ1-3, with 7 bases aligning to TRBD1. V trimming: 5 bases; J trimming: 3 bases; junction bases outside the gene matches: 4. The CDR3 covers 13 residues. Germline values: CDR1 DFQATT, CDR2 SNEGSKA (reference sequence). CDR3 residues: CSAEQGIGNTIYF. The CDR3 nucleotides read TGCAGTGCTGAACAGGGGATTGGAAACACCATATATTTT.

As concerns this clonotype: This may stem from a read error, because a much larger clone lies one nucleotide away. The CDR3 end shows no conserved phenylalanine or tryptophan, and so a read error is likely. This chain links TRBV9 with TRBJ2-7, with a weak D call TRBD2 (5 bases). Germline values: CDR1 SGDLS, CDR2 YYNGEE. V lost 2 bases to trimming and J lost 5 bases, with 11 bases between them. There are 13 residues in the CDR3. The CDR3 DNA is TGTGCCAGCAGCGTCGGGGAGCTCCACGAGCAGTACCTC. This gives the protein CASSVGELHEQYL.

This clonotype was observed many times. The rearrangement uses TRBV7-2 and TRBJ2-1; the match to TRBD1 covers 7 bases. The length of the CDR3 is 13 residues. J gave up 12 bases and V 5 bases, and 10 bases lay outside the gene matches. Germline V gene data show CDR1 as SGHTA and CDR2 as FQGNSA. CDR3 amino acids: CASSQGDWPLQFF. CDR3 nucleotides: TGTGCCAGCAGCCAGGGGGATTGGCCTTTGCAGTTCTTC.

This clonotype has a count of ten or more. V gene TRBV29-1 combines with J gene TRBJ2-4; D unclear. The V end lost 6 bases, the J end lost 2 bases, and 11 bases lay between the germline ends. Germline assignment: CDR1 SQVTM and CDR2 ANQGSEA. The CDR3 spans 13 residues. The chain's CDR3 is CSVDTPTKNIQYF. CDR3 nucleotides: TGCAGCGTCGATACCCCCACCAAAAACATTCAGTACTTC.

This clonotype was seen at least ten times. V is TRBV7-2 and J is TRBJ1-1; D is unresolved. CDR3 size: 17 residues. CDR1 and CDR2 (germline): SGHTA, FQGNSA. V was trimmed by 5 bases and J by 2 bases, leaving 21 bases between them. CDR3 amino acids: CASSPWRGVGGNTEAFF. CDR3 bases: TGTGCCAGCAGCCCCTGGAGAGGAGTGGGTGGAAACACTGAAGCTTTCTTT.

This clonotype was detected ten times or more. The DNA of the CDR3 is TGTGCCAGCAGTTTCATGAACACTGAAGCTTTCTTT. It codes for CASSFMNTEAFF. This chain joins TRBV7-9 and TRBJ1-1; D is ambiguous. The germline CDR1 and CDR2 sequences are SEHNR and FQNEAQ (reference sequence). V lost 6 bases and J lost 0, with 5 bases in between. This CDR3 contains 12 residues.

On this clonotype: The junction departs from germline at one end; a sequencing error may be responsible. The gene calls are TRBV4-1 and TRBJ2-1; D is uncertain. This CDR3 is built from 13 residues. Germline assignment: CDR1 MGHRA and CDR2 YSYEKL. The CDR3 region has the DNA TGTGCCAGCAGCCAAGATCAGCACAATGAGCAGTTCTTC. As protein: CASSQDQHNEQFF.

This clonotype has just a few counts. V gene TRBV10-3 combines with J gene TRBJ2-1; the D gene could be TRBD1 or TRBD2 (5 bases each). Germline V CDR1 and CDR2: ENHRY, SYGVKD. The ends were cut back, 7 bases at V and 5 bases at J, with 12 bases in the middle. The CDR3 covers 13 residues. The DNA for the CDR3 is TGTGCCATCACCGGGGACCGCGACAATGAGCAGTTCTTC. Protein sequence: CAITGDRDNEQFF.

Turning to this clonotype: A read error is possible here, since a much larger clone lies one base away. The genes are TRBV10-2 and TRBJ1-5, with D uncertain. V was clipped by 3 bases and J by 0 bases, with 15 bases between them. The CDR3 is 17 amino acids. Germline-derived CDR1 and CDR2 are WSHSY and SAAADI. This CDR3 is CASSEPDGSNSNQPQHF. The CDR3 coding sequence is TGCGCCAGCAGTGAACCAGACGGGAGCAATAGCAATCAGCCCCAGCATTTT.

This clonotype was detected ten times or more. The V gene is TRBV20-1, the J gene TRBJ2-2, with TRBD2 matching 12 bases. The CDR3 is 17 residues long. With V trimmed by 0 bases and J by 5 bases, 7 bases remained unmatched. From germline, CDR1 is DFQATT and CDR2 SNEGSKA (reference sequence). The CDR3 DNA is TGCAGTGCTAGAGATGCTAGCGGGGGGGCAGTTACCGGGGAGCTGTTTTTT. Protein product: CSARDASGGAVTGELFF.

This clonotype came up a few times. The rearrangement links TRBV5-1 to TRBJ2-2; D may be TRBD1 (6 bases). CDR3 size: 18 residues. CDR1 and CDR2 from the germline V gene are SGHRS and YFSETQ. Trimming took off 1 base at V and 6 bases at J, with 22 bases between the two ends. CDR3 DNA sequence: TGCGCCAGCAGCTTGCGAGGCTGGCGGACAGTGGCGCCCGGGGAGCTGTTTTTT. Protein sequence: CASSLRGWRTVAPGELFF.

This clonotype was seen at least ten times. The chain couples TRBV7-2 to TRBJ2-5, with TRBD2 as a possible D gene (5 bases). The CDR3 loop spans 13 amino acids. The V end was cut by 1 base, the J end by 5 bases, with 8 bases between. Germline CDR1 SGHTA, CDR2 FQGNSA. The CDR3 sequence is CASSLGGGETQYF. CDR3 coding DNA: TGTGCCAGCAGCTTAGGAGGCGGGGAGACCCAGTACTTC.

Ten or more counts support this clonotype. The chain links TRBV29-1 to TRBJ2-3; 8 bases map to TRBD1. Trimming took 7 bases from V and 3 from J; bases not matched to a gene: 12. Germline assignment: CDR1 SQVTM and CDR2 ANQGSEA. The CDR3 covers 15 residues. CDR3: CSAFDRGYATDTQYF. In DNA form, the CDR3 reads TGCAGCGCCTTCGACAGGGGATACGCGACAGATACGCAGTATTTT.

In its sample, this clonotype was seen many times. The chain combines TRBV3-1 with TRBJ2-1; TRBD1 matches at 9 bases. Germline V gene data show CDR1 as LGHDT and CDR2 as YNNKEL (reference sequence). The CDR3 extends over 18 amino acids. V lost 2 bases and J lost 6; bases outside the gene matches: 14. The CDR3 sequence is CASSQFRLRQGEVNEQFF. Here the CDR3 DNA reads TGTGCCAGCAGCCAATTCCGACTCCGACAGGGGGAGGTCAATGAGCAGTTCTTC.

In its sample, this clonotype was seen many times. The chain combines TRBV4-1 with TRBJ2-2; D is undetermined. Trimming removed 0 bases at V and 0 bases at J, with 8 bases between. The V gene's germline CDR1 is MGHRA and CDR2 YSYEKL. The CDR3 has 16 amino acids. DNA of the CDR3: TGCGCCAGCAGCCAAGAACAAGCCGCGAACACCGGGGAGCTGTTTTTT. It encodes CASSQEQAANTGELFF.

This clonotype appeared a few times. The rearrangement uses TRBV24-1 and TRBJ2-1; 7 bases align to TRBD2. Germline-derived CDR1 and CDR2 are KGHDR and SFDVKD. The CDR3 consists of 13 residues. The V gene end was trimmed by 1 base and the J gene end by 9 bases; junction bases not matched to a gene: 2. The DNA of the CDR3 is TGTGCCACCAGTGATTTTGGGGGGGTTGAGCAGTTCTTC. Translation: CATSDFGGVEQFF.

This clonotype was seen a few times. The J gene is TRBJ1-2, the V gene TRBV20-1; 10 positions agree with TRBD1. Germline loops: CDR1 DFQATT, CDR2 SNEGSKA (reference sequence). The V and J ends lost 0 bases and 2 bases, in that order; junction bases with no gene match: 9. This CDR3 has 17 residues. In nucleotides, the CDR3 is TGCAGTGCTAGAGATTTCGAGACAGGGGGCGAGAACTATGGCTACACCTTC. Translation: CSARDFETGGENYGYTF.

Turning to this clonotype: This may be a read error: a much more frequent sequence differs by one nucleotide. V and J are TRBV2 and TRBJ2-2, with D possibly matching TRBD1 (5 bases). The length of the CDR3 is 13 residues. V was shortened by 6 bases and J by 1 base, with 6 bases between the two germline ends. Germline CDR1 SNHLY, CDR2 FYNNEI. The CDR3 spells CASRTVNTGELFF. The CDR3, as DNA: TGTGCCAGCAGGACAGTGAACACCGGGGAGCTGTTTTTT.